This TCR beta chain was identified in a study of cytomegalovirus exposure and HLA in healthy donors. Points from the study as a whole: The study had only CMV serostatus as immune exposure information. Reportedly, TCR beta sequences accurately predicted HLA-A and HLA-B alleles in most subjects. TCR association rates varied by HLA locus in a later analysis, with DRB1 highest and HLA-C lowest.

The V segment lost 2 bases and the J segment 7 bases; nucleotides outside the gene matches: 13. The CDR3 loop spans 19 amino acids. Germline values: CDR1 SGHRS, CDR2 YFSETQ. PCR used 60 Vbeta primers and 13 Jbeta primers. Method: immunoSEQ multiplex PCR; TCRdb's copy keeps in-frame clones and lacks some. The table records approximately 150,000 clones, approximately 88% of them present only once. As concerns this clone: Its antigen remains unknown.

This clonotype was obtained from a young man in good health and CMV-seronegative. Sequencing was done on a sample of PBMCs. The J gene is TRBJ2-4, the V gene TRBV5-1; TRBD2 matches 15 bases. The CDR3 DNA sequence: TGCGCCAGCAGCTTCGGACTAGCGGGGGGGGGAATGCCGTTGAACATTCAGTACTTC. Its translation: CASSFGLAGGGMPLNIQYF.